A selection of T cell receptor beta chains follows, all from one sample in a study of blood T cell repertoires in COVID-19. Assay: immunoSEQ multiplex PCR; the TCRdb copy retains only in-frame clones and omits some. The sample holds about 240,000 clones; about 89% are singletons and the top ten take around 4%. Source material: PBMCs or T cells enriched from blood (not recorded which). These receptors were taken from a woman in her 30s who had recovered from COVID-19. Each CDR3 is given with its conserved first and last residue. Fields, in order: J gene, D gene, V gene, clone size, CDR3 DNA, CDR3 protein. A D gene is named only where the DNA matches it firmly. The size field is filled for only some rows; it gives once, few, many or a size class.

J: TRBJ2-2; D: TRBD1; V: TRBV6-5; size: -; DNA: TGTGCCAGCAGACACCGGGACAGAAACACCGGGGAGCTGTTTTTT; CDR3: CASRHRDRNTGELFF
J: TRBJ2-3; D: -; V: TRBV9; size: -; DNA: TGTGCCAGCAGCGTGACGACAGCCCTCACAGATACGCAGTATTTT; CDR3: CASSVTTALTDTQYF
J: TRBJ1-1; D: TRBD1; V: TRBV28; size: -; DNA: TGTGCCAGCAGTTTACAGACAGGGTTAGCTGAAGCTTTCTTT; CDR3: CASSLQTGLAEAFF
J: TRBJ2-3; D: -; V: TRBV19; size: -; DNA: TGTGCCAGTAGTATAGGTGGGGCCCGGGAGGATACGCAGTATTTT; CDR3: CASSIGGAREDTQYF
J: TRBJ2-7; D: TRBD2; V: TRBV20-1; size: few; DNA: TGCAGTGCTAGTGAAGTAGCGGGAGTTAGTTACGAGCAGTACTTC; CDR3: CSASEVAGVSYEQYF
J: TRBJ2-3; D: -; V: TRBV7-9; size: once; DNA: TGTGCCAGCAGCCCTGAGAATCCAGATACGCAGTATTTT; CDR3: CASSPENPDTQYF
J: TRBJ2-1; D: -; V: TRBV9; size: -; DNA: TGTGCCAGCAGCGTAGAAACAGAGTACAATGAGCAGTTCTTC; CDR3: CASSVETEYNEQFF
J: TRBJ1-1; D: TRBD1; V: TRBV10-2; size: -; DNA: TGCGCCAGCAGTGGCACAGGGGGCACTGAAGCTTTCTTT; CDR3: CASSGTGGTEAFF
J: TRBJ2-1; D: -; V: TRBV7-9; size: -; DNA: TGTGCCAGCAGCCTAGGACAGTACAATGAGCAGTTCTTC; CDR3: CASSLGQYNEQFF
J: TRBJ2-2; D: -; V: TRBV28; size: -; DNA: TGTGCCAGCAGCTCCGGGACATACACCGGGGAGCTGTTTTTT; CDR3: CASSSGTYTGELFF
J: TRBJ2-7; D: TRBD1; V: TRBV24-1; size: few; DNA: TGTGCCACCAGTGATGCCCGGGACAGAGCCTACGAGCAGTACTTC; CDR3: CATSDARDRAYEQYF
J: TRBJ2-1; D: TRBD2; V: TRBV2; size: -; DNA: TGTGCCAGCAAGGGACCGGGAGGGCCGGGTGAGCAGTTCTTC; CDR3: CASKGPGGPGEQFF
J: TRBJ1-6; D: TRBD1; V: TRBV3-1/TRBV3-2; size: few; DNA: TGTGCCAGCAGCCGGGACAGAAATTCACCCCTCCACTTT; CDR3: CASSRDRNSPLHF
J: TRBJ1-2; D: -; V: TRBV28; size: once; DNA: TGTGCCAGCAGTTTTTTTCTCTATGGCTACACCTTC; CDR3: CASSFFLYGYTF
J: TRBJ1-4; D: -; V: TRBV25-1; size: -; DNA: TGTGCCAGCAGTGAGTCATGGGGGGGAACTGAAAAACTGTTTTTT; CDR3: CASSESWGGTEKLFF
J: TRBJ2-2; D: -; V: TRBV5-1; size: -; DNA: TGCGCCACCAGGCCCTGGGACAAGAACACCGGGGAGCTGTTTTTT; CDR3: CATRPWDKNTGELFF
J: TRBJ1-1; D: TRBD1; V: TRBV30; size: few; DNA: TGTGCCTGGGGCCGGGACAGCAGTACTGAAGCTTTCTTT; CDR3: CAWGRDSSTEAFF
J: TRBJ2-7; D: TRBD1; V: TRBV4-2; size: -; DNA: TGTGCCAGCAGCCCTCCGCAGGGGGCGTACGAGCAGTACTTC; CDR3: CASSPPQGAYEQYF
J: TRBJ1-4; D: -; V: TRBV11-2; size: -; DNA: TGTGCCAGCAGCCCAGGGAGGGGGGGACGGCCAACTAATGAAAAACTGTTTTTT; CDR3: CASSPGRGGRPTNEKLFF
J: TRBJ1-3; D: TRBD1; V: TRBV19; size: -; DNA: TGTGCCAGTGGGACAGGATCCTCTGGAAACACCATATATTTT; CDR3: CASGTGSSGNTIYF
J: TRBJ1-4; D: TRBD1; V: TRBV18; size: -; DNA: TGTGCCAGCTCAGCGGGGACAGGGACGGAAACTAATGAAAAACTGTTTTTT; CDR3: CASSAGTGTETNEKLFF
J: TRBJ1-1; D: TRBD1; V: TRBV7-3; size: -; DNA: TGTGCCAGCAACAGATGGGATATGTTTGACAGGGTGGGCACTGAAGCTTTCTTT; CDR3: CASNRWDMFDRVGTEAFF
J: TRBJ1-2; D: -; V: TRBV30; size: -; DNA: TGTGCCTGGAGTGTACCCAGGGGTGGGGTGGACTATGGCTACACCTTC; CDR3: CAWSVPRGGVDYGYTF
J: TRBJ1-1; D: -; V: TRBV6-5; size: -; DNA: TGTGCCAGCAGGGCACGGGATCGCACTGAAGCTTTCTTT; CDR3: CASRARDRTEAFF
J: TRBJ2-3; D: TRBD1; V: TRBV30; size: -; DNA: TGTGCCTGGATAGGGGGCCAGCGGACCACAGATACGCAGTATTTT; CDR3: CAWIGGQRTTDTQYF
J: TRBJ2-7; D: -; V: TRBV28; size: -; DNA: TGTGCCAGCTACCCGGCCGGAGCCACCTACGAGCAGTACTTC; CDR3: CASYPAGATYEQYF
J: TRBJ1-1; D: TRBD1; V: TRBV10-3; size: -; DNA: TGTGCCATCAGTGAGTGGGGACAGGGAAACACTGAAGCTTTCTTT; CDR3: CAISEWGQGNTEAFF
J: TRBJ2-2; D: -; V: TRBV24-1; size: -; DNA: TGTGCCACCAGTGACTCTGGACAGCCTAAGGGGCTGTTTTTT; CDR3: CATSDSGQPKGLFF
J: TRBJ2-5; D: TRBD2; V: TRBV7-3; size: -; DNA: TGTGCCAGCAGCTTACGGCCAGCGAGCGGGAGGAAGGGAGAGACCCAGTACTTC; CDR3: CASSLRPASGRKGETQYF
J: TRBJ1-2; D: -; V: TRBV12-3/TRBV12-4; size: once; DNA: TGTGCCAGCAACCGGCGGGGGGCGCGTGGCTACACCTTC; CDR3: CASNRRGARGYTF
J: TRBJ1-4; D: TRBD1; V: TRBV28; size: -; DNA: TGTGCCAGCAGTTTGACAGGGGCTAATGAAAAACTGTTTTTT; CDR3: CASSLTGANEKLFF
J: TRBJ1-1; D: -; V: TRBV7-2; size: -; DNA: TGTGCCAGCAGCTCGGCGCGTGGAGCTGAAGCTTTCTTT; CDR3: CASSSARGAEAFF
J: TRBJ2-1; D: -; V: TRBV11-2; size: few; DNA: TGTGCCAGCAGCTCCTCCGGGATCAATGAGCAGTTCTTC; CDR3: CASSSSGINEQFF
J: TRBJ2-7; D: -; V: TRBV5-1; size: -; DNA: TGCGCCAGCAGCTTGGATCAGGGTCCAACTTACGAGCAGTACTTC; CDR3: CASSLDQGPTYEQYF
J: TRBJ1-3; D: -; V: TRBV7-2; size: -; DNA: TGTGCCAGCAGCCCCTACCCGAGCTCTGGAAACACCATATATTTT; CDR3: CASSPYPSSGNTIYF
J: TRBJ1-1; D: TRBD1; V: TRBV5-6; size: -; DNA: TGTGCCAGCAGCGCCAGGGACAGCACTTACACTGAAGCTTTCTTT; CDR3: CASSARDSTYTEAFF
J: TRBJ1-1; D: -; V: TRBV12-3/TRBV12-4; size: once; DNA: TGTGCCGACAGACGGGTGAACACTGAAGCTTTCTTT; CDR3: CADRRVNTEAFF